The clone carrying this TCR beta chain was found a few times. Its cognate antigen is unknown. This entry is derived from a study of T cells in localized non-small cell lung cancer. General observations from the study: Of the tissues analyzed, uninvolved adjacent lung showed maximal T cell clonality, greater than tumor. A median of approximately 60 of the top 100 tumor clones appeared in adjacent lung, which was paired and uninvolved. Investigators sequenced only a single tumor region, leaving heterogeneity possible.

The table came from immunoSEQ multiplex PCR; TCRdb's copy has only in-frame clones and leaves some out. The profile shows about 1,500 clones, approximately 20% of them singletons. Germline V gene data show CDR1 as SNHLY and CDR2 as FYNNEI. The ends were cut back, 6 bases at V and 4 bases at J, with 13 bases in the middle. This CDR3 region has 14 residues. The sequence was obtained from a woman between 40 and 69 years old with stage I lung adenocarcinoma. Sequencing used normal lung tissue next to the tumor, obtained before any cancer treatment. The chain joins TRBV2 to TRBJ2-1; D is possibly TRBD1 or TRBD2 (5 bases each). Here the CDR3 reads CASRGETVYNEQFF. The CDR3 DNA follows: TGTGCCAGCAGGGGGGAGACAGTTTACAATGAGCAGTTCTTC.